The 18 T cell receptor beta chains below were found in one sample sequenced in a study of OX40 agonist ivuxolimab in advanced cancers. Clones were read by immunoSEQ multiplex PCR, and TCRdb kept only the in-frame ones, dropping some. The table shows tens of thousands of clones, with roughly 90% occurring only once. Material: CD4+ or CD8+ T cells sorted from blood, obtained in a trial of the OX40 agonist ivuxolimab. These TCRs come from an adult with an advanced solid tumor such as melanoma, head and neck, liver or kidney cancer.

The V and J genes are TRBV7-9 and TRBJ2-1, with 13 bases matching TRBD2. CDR3 length: 15 residues. Looked up from germline, CDR1 is SEHNR and CDR2 is FQNEAQ (reference sequence). V lost 5 bases, J lost 8 bases, and 6 bases stayed unmatched. DNA for the CDR3: TGTGCCAGCAGCGATACTAGCGGGAGGGCCGATGAGCAGTTCTTC. It encodes CASSDTSGRADEQFF. Filled out from reference TRBV7-9 and TRBJ2-1, the complete variable domain reads DTGVSQNPRHKITKRGQNVTFRCDPISEHNRLYWYRQTLGQGPEFLTYFQNEAQLEKSRLLSDRFSAERPKGSFSTLEIQRTEQGDSAMYLCASSDTSGRADEQFFGPGTRLTVL.

The chain joins TRBV27 to TRBJ1-1, with 8 nucleotides matching TRBD1. The CDR3 has 15 residues. Germline V gene sequence: CDR1 MNHEY, CDR2 SMNVEV (reference sequence). V shed 5 bases and J 1 base; nucleotides not matched to a gene: 6. DNA for the CDR3: TGTGCCAGCAGTCCCGGGACAGGTCCGAACACTGAAGCTTTCTTT. It is translated as CASSPGTGPNTEAFF.

The J gene is TRBJ2-7, the V gene TRBV7-8; D ambiguous. The V end lost 1 base, the J end lost 6 bases, and 7 bases lay between the germline ends. The CDR3 is 12 amino acids. Germline V gene lookup returns CDR1 SGHVS and CDR2 FQNEAQ. The CDR3 nucleotides are TGTGCCAGCAGCTTAGATGGTTCCGAGCAGTACTTC. Protein sequence: CASSLDGSEQYF. The whole variable domain, filled in from reference TRBV7-8 and TRBJ2-7, reads GAGVSQSPRYKVAKRGQDVALRCDPISGHVSLFWYQQALGQGPEFLTYFQNEAQLDKSGLPSDRFFAERPEGSVSTLKIQRTQQEDSAVYLCASSLDGSEQYFGPGTRLTVT.

The rearrangement links TRBV7-8 to TRBJ2-1; D may be TRBD2 (6 bases). The CDR3 consists of 14 residues. Germline assignment: CDR1 SGHVS and CDR2 FQNEAQ. The V end lost 8 bases, the J end lost 5 bases, and 16 bases lay between the germline ends. CDR3 region: CASSGRAGNNEQFF. CDR3 bases: TGTGCCAGCTCTGGCCGAGCGGGTAACAATGAGCAGTTCTTC.

This chain uses TRBV9 with TRBJ2-7; D unresolved. The CDR3 extends over 13 amino acids. The V and J ends lost 0 bases and 5 bases respectively, with 9 bases between them. CDR1 is SGDLS, CDR2 YYNGEE, per germline. CDR3 in DNA: TGTGCCAGCAGCGTAGCCAGTGTTGACGAGCAGTACTTC. Translated: CASSVASVDEQYF. The complete variable domain, with remaining parts taken from reference TRBV9 and TRBJ2-7, reads DSGVTQTPKHLITATGQRVTLRCSPRSGDLSVYWYQQSLDQGLQFLIQYYNGEERAKGNILERFSAQQFPDLHSELNLSSLELGDSALYFCASSVASVDEQYFGPGTRLTVT.

The chain has TRBV27 and TRBJ2-7; 9 bases line up with TRBD1. From germline, CDR1 is MNHEY and CDR2 SMNVEV (reference sequence). The CDR3 is made up of 14 amino acids. The J segment lost 5 bases and the V segment lost 5 bases, leaving 7 bases of the junction unmatched. In DNA form, the CDR3 reads TGTGCCAGCAGTATCCGGGACAGGGTTCACGAGCAGTACTTC. Translated: CASSIRDRVHEQYF.

The chain links TRBV9 to TRBJ2-1; 10 bases are a match to TRBD2. The length of the CDR3 is 15 residues. CDR1 is SGDLS and CDR2 is YYNGEE in the germline V gene. V shed 3 bases, J shed 10 bases, and the junction held 10 bases outside the gene matches. The CDR3 is CASSGSGRMSREQFF. In DNA, the CDR3 is TGTGCCAGCAGCGGTAGCGGGAGGATGAGTCGGGAGCAGTTCTTC.

The chain uses TRBV6-6 and TRBJ2-7, with D tentatively TRBD2 (6 bases). CDR1 and CDR2 from the germline V gene are MNHNY and SVGAGI (reference sequence). The CDR3 is 16 residues long. Trimming removed 5 bases at V and 6 bases at J, with 23 bases between. The CDR3 DNA reads as TGTGCCAGCAGTCTACCCGGGACTTATCCCCTGGGCGAGCAGTACTTC. Translation gives CASSLPGTYPLGEQYF.

The V and J genes are TRBV5-6 and TRBJ2-5; TRBD2 matches at 15 bases. V lost 5 bases, J lost 4 bases, and 6 bases stayed unmatched. This CDR3 comprises 16 residues. CDR1 and CDR2 from the germline V gene are SGHDT and YYEEEE. In DNA form, the CDR3 reads TGTGCCAGCAGACCGGGACTAGCGGGAGGAGGAGAGACCCAGTACTTC. Translation gives CASRPGLAGGGETQYF.

The CDR3 DNA is TGTGCCAGTAGTATAACGGTGAACACTGAAGCTTTCTTT. Translating it yields CASSITVNTEAFF. The chain carries TRBV19 and TRBJ1-1; D remains unclear. V lost 2 bases and J 0 bases, leaving 4 bases between the germline ends. Germline CDR1 is LNHDA and CDR2 is SQIVND (reference sequence). The length of the CDR3 is 13 residues.

CDR3 in amino acids: CASMQSLTHSSSYNEQFF. The DNA of the CDR3 is TGTGCCAGCATGCAGAGTCTTACACACTCGAGCTCCTACAATGAGCAGTTCTTC. This chain uses TRBV2 with TRBJ2-1; D remains ambiguous. This CDR3 is built from 18 residues. V lost 7 bases, J lost 0 bases, and 22 bases lay in between. Germline values: CDR1 SNHLY, CDR2 FYNNEI.

The chain is built from TRBV7-9 and TRBJ2-7; either TRBD1 or TRBD2 may supply D (5 bases each). The CDR3 is 12 residues long. Deletions cut 6 bases from V and 4 bases from J, with 10 bases between. Per germline, CDR1 SEHNR and CDR2 FQNEAQ (reference sequence). CDR3 residues: CASRPGPYEQYF. In nucleotides, the CDR3 is TGTGCCAGCAGACCGGGACCGTACGAGCAGTACTTC.

The chain combines TRBV9 with TRBJ2-2; 10 bases are shared with TRBD2. The CDR3 sequence is 16 residues long. Germline V gene sequence: CDR1 SGDLS, CDR2 YYNGEE. V was pared by 2 bases and J by 7 bases, with 8 bases of the junction left unmatched. The CDR3 loop reads CASSVKAGGFGGELFF. As DNA, the CDR3 is TGTGCCAGCAGCGTTAAAGCGGGAGGGTTTGGCGGGGAGCTGTTTTTT. Full variable domain (outside the CDR3, taken from reference TRBV9 and TRBJ2-2): DSGVTQTPKHLITATGQRVTLRCSPRSGDLSVYWYQQSLDQGLQFLIQYYNGEERAKGNILERFSAQQFPDLHSELNLSSLELGDSALYFCASSVKAGGFGGELFFGEGSRLTVL.

J is TRBJ2-1 and V is TRBV2, with 9 bases identical to TRBD2. V shed 7 bases, J shed 7 bases, and the junction held 8 bases outside the gene matches. Germline V CDR1 and CDR2: SNHLY, FYNNEI. The CDR3 has 14 amino acids. CDR3 bases: TGTGCCAGCATGAGCGGGAGGTATCTGAATGAGCAGTTCTTC. This encodes CASMSGRYLNEQFF.

The J gene is TRBJ2-7, the V gene TRBV10-2; tentative D call: TRBD1 (5 bases). V lost 6 bases and J 1 base, leaving 10 bases between the germline ends. This CDR3 has 13 amino acids. CDR1 and CDR2 (germline): WSHSY, SAAADI. CDR3 coding DNA: TGCGCCAGCAGATCAGGGTCATCCTACGAGCAGTACTTC. Translating it yields CASRSGSSYEQYF.

The chain couples TRBV7-9 to TRBJ2-2, with 9 bases that match TRBD1. CDR1 is SEHNR, CDR2 FQNEAQ, per germline (reference sequence). Trimming took 4 bases from V and 6 from J; bases not matched to a gene: 6. The CDR3 has 15 residues. The CDR3 DNA sequence: TGTGCCAGCAGCTCCAGGACAGGGGAGGCCGGGGAGCTGTTTTTT. Translation: CASSSRTGEAGELFF.

This clone is termed large (0.1 to 1%). The chain couples TRBV4-1 to TRBJ2-1; 7 bases align to TRBD2. Germline V CDR1 and CDR2: MGHRA, YSYEKL. V lost 6 bases to trimming and J lost 5 bases; unmatched junction nucleotides: 4. The CDR3 runs to 13 residues. The CDR3 here is CASSRDYHNEQFF. CDR3 DNA: TGCGCCAGCAGTCGGGACTACCACAATGAGCAGTTCTTC.

This rearrangement joins TRBV19 to TRBJ2-7; 9 positions match TRBD2. Germline V CDR1 and CDR2: LNHDA, SQIVND (reference sequence). This CDR3 has 15 amino acids. J lost 1 base, V lost 6 bases, and 7 bases had no gene match. The CDR3 sequence is CASSQTSGGSYEQYF. CDR3 in DNA: TGTGCCAGTAGCCAGACTAGCGGAGGGTCCTACGAGCAGTACTTC.